Given below is one TCR beta chain in context. Its cognate antigen has yet to be identified. Base qualities are missing; no much larger clone stands one base away. From the cysteine through the phenylalanine, the CDR3 covers 14 amino acids. Only the CDR3 DNA is retained, 42 bases long and in frame from the first base. Cut back by 3 bases and 7 bases, the V and J ends lie 13 bases apart. CDR1 and CDR2, per the germline V gene, are SNHLY and FYNNEI. This record comes from a study of T cell responses to AZD1222 COVID-19 vaccine (dated by TCRdb to the early 2020s). For the study in its entirety: AZD1222 recipients with second doses at about 4 weeks or about 12 weeks were pooled, because spike-specific TCR depth and breadth did not differ between schedules. A total of 240 or so trial participants underwent TCR sequencing, of whom some 200 had received two doses of AZD1222 and some 26 had received two doses of the MenACWY control vaccine. Trial participants were enrolled into age subgroups of 18-55, 56-69 and 70-plus years, which contained about 150, 27 and 61 TCR-sequenced participants, respectively.

The CDR3 regions of human TCRbeta chains were subjected to immunosequencing. On the study's bioinformatics: Repertoire TCRs were matched against a reference library of SARS-CoV-2-specific TCRs generated with the MIRA antigen-specificity platform. Breadth meant the fraction of unique TCRs that were SARS-CoV-2-associated, whereas depth meant the fraction of total T cells that were SARS-CoV-2-associated. Each spike-specific TCR was assigned to its reactive spike region and to a CD4 or CD8 class using the MIRA data. Log10-transformed breadth and depth values were compared by one-way ANOVA with Sidak's multiple comparisons tests. The table comes from immuneACCESS by way of TCRdb, which keeps in-frame sequences with V and J called. Part of the clones is missing from these tables; in studies checked, under half for an unresolved V gene and the rest for unknown reasons. The DNA gave D and trimming, while V, J and clone size come from that table. The sample table holds under 200,000 clones, of which 85% to 95% were seen once. Of the sample, 1% to 1.5% is held by the ten largest clones.

Reading the label with the study, this specimen's time point is: baseline before first vaccination. Vaccinee samples were obtained from the UK trials COV001 and COV002, which included a single-blind randomized controlled phase 2/3 trial of AZD1222 (ChAdOx1 nCoV-19) in healthy adults. For TCRbeta chain sequencing, PBMC samples from trial participants were taken at day 0 and at day 28 after the second dose. Summary of the overall study and its limitations: In the small 56-69-year group, the increase in depth fell short of significance, most likely because of low power. Participants were mostly white British, with more females than males. The authors suggested clonal diversity may have been underestimated. The whole spike protein was spanned by vaccine-associated CD4 TCRs, and dominant responses were seen in regions 160-218 and 743-854. Only 5 to 7 AZD1222 recipients were SARS-CoV-2 seropositive at baseline, limiting conclusions about previously exposed vaccinees. Spike-specific TCR breadth and depth rose significantly after two AZD1222 doses compared with day 0 and with MenACWY recipients. Because no day 14 peak-response samples were available, repertoires were characterized only after the peak T cell response. Epitopes outside the regions mutated in the B.1.351 and B.1.1.7 variants were reportedly recognized by nearly half of the unique spike-specific TCRs.

The V and J segments used are TRBV2 and TRBJ2-1; a confident D gene designation cannot be given. This TCR derives from an adult in good health. Sample: peripheral blood, taken on day 0 of AZD1222 vaccination. Read as DNA, the sequence is TGTGCCAGCAGTGACGACTCACGGAAAAATGAGCAGTTCTTC. It codes for CASSDDSRKNEQFF.